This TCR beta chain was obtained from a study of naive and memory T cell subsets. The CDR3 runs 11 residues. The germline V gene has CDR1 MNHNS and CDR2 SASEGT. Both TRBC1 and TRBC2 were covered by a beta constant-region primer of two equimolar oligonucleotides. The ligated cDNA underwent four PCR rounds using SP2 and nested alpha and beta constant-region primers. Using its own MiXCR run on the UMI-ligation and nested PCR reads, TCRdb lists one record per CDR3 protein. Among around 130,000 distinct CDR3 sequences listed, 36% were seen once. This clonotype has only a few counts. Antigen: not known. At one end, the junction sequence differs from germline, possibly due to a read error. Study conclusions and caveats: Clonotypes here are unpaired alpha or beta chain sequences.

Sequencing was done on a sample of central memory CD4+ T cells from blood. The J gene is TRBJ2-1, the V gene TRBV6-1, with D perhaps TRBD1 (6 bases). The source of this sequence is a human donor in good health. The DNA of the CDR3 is TGTGCCAGCAGTGACTGGACAGCCGGTTACTTC. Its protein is CASSDWTAGYF.